This is a list of T cell receptor beta chains from one sample in a study of T-cell reconstitution after alpha-beta-depleted transplantation in children. MiXCR, applied by TCRdb to the PCR reads, yields one record per CDR3 protein. The table includes around 580,000 distinct CDR3 sequences, 27% detected once. The sample here was PBMCs, taken before TCRalphabeta/CD19-depleted stem cell transplant. These receptors were obtained from a boy under two years old with Wiskott-Aldrich syndrome, due to receive a stem cell transplant. Each CDR3 is given with its conserved first and last residue. A D gene is named only where the DNA matches it firmly. Size is stated for part of the rows, as once, few or many counts, or as a class when the clone is expanded.

j_call,v_call,d_call,clone_size,cdr3_aa,cdr3_nt
TRBJ2-3,TRBV20-1,NA,NA,CSAREPPAGNTQYF,TGCAGTGCTAGGGAGCCCCCGGCGGGGAATACGCAGTATTTT
TRBJ2-7,TRBV20-1,NA,few,CSARDNPGTTYEQYF,TGCAGTGCTAGAGATAATCCGGGGACAACCTACGAGCAGTACTTC
TRBJ2-3,TRBV12-3/TRBV12-4,NA,NA,CASSLQGWFTDTQYF,TGTGCCAGCAGTTTGCAAGGGTGGTTCACAGATACGCAGTATTTT
TRBJ2-2,TRBV10-3,TRBD2,few,CAISAGTSGPGELFF,TGTGCCATCAGCGCCGGGACTAGCGGGCCCGGGGAGCTGTTTTTT
TRBJ2-1,TRBV29-1,NA,NA,CSVESYAYNEQFF,TGCAGCGTTGAATCTTACGCCTACAATGAGCAGTTCTTC
TRBJ2-1,TRBV7-6,TRBD2,few,CASSLTGLAYYNEQFF,TGTGCCAGCAGCCTGACCGGACTAGCTTATTACAATGAGCAGTTCTTC
TRBJ2-7,TRBV20-1,TRBD1,NA,CSATGQVYEQYF,TGCAGTGCCACGGGACAGGTCTACGAGCAGTACTTC
TRBJ1-5,TRBV9,NA,few,CASSVGADLSNQPQHF,TGTGCCAGCAGCGTAGGGGCAGACCTTAGCAATCAGCCCCAGCATTTT
TRBJ1-3,TRBV18,NA,few,CASSPGTLEDTIYF,TGTGCCAGCTCACCAGGGACTCTCGAGGACACCATATATTTT
TRBJ2-7,TRBV5-4,TRBD2,NA,CASSLGLGDYEQYF,TGTGCCAGCAGCCTGGGACTAGGGGACTACGAGCAGTACTTC
TRBJ1-1,TRBV27,TRBD1,few,CASRVYRGGTEAFF,TGTGCCAGCAGGGTTTACAGGGGAGGCACTGAAGCTTTCTTT
TRBJ2-3,TRBV5-1,NA,few,CASSLRFGEGTDTQYF,TGCGCCAGCAGCTTGCGATTTGGGGAGGGCACAGATACGCAGTATTTT
TRBJ2-1,TRBV20-1,TRBD2,few,CSATVEWGLVRDEQFF,TGCAGTGCTACCGTAGAGTGGGGACTAGTTAGGGATGAGCAGTTCTTC
TRBJ1-5,TRBV20-1,TRBD1,NA,CSARLTGANNQPQHF,TGCAGTGCGAGACTAACAGGGGCGAACAATCAGCCCCAGCATTTT
TRBJ2-1,TRBV4-2,TRBD2,NA,CASSAKLAGAYNEQFF,TGTGCCAGCAGCGCAAAACTAGCGGGGGCTTACAATGAGCAGTTCTTC
TRBJ2-1,TRBV3-1,TRBD2,few,CASSRRGVNEQFF,TGTGCCAGCAGCCGGCGGGGGGTGAATGAGCAGTTCTTC
TRBJ2-1,TRBV20-1,NA,NA,CSARVPPGSYNEQFF,TGCAGTGCTAGAGTCCCCCCCGGATCCTACAATGAGCAGTTCTTC
TRBJ2-1,TRBV6-4,TRBD2,few,CASSDVRERREQFF,TGTGCCAGCAGTGACGTGCGGGAGCGCCGTGAGCAGTTCTTC
TRBJ1-1,TRBV20-1,NA,NA,CSATTWAGTEAFF,TGCAGTGCCACTACATGGGCGGGCACTGAAGCTTTCTTT
TRBJ1-1,TRBV28,NA,few,CASSFFLSTEAFF,TGTGCCAGCAGTTTCTTTCTGAGCACTGAAGCTTTCTTT
TRBJ1-5,TRBV5-1,NA,once,CASSFEINQPQHF,TGCGCCAGCAGCTTTGAAATCAATCAGCCCCAGCATTTT
TRBJ2-3,TRBV20-1,TRBD2,few,CSARRPSGLPTDTQYF,TGCAGTGCTAGGAGGCCTAGCGGGTTACCCACAGATACGCAGTATTTT
TRBJ2-1,TRBV12-3/TRBV12-4,NA,NA,CASSLQAYGNEQFF,TGTGCCAGCAGTTTACAAGCCTACGGCAATGAGCAGTTCTTC
TRBJ1-3,TRBV28,TRBD1,few,CASSLYPDQGAGNTIYF,TGTGCCAGCAGTTTATACCCCGACCAGGGGGCTGGAAACACCATATATTTT
TRBJ2-2,TRBV2,NA,NA,CASRLEVDGELFF,TGTGCCAGCCGACTAGAGGTTGACGGGGAGCTGTTTTTT
TRBJ1-1,TRBV10-3,NA,NA,CAICETGEAFF,TGTGCCATCTGTGAAACCGGCGAAGCTTTCTTT
TRBJ2-1,TRBV9,NA,NA,CASSVSRDRDSNEQFF,TGTGCCAGCAGCGTATCACGAGATAGGGACTCCAATGAGCAGTTCTTC
TRBJ1-4,TRBV28,TRBD1,NA,CASSSTGARLREKLFF,TGTGCCAGCAGCTCGACAGGGGCACGTCTTCGGGAAAAACTGTTTTTT
TRBJ1-2,TRBV20-1,NA,few,CSALTPGGGYTF,TGCAGTGCCCTGACCCCGGGGGGAGGCTACACCTTC
TRBJ2-1,TRBV5-1,NA,few,CASSHRLGSSYNEQFF,TGCGCCAGCAGCCACCGACTAGGGAGCTCCTACAATGAGCAGTTCTTC
TRBJ2-3,TRBV5-4,TRBD2,NA,CASSLGHRARKLSGRAPTDTQYF,TGTGCCAGCAGCTTGGGGCACAGGGCCCGAAAACTTAGCGGGAGGGCCCCCACAGATACGCAGTATTTT
TRBJ2-3,TRBV5-1,TRBD1,few,CASSLGQGARTDTQYF,TGCGCCAGCAGCTTGGGACAGGGGGCTCGCACAGATACGCAGTATTTT
TRBJ2-1,TRBV5-1,TRBD1,few,CASSRWTGSGNEQFF,TGCGCCAGCAGCCGCTGGACAGGGAGTGGCAATGAGCAGTTCTTC
TRBJ1-1,TRBV5-1,NA,few,CASRGGYMNTEAFF,TGCGCCAGCAGAGGGGGATACATGAACACTGAAGCTTTCTTT
TRBJ2-1,TRBV3-1,TRBD2,NA,CASSQDLLAGPSRNEQFF,TGTGCCAGCAGCCAAGACTTACTAGCGGGACCGTCGAGGAATGAGCAGTTCTTC
TRBJ2-2,TRBV6-5,TRBD2,few,CASSYGLAGGLTGELFF,TGTGCCAGCAGTTACGGACTAGCGGGAGGACTGACCGGGGAGCTGTTTTTT
TRBJ2-1,TRBV5-1,NA,few,CASKGQARNEQFF,TGCGCCAGCAAAGGCCAAGCTAGGAATGAGCAGTTCTTC